The present TCR beta chain was sequenced within a study of T cells in Graves' hyperthyroidism and ophthalmopathy. The study's findings and limits: Model output signaled ophthalmopathy a median approximately six months ahead of onset.

CDR3 length: 15 amino acids. Per germline, CDR1 MRHNA and CDR2 SNTAGT. The ends were cut back, 0 bases at V and 6 bases at J, with 13 bases in the middle. Criteria for exclusion of patients were uncontrolled infection, other autoimmune disease, pregnancy or lactation. Each diagnosis was grounded in clinical symptoms, serum thyroxine and TRAb, thyroid ultrasound, and orbital computed tomography. PBMCs were derived from around 10 ml fresh peripheral blood. Amplified regions were TCR beta CDR3 sequences from RNA transcripts. The HTBI primer set drove a first-round RT-PCR of the TCR CDR3. MiXCR was run by TCRdb on the multiplex PCR reads, yielding one entry per CDR3 protein. The data hold under 500,000 distinct CDR3 sequences, with about 14% observed a single time. A word on this clonotype: Its antigen is unidentified.

The sequencing sample was made of blood. The sequence derives from a middle-aged man with Graves' ophthalmopathy. This chain connects TRBV6-4 to TRBJ2-3; D is unresolved. CDR3 in amino acids: CASSDSTARADTQYF. Written as DNA, the CDR3 is TGTGCCAGCAGTGACTCGACCGCAAGGGCGGATACGCAGTATTTT.